Listed below are T cell receptor beta chains from one sample, sequenced in a study of post-analysis software for immune sequencing data. TCRdb used MiXCR to reprocess the PCR reads, holding one entry per CDR3 protein. The sample lists about 200,000 distinct CDR3 sequences; roughly 30% were seen once. Sequencing was done on a sample of blood. The receptors shown here come from a girl younger than 18 with multiple sclerosis. CDR3s leave out the opening cysteine and the closing phenylalanine or tryptophan. The order of the fields is V gene, J gene, CDR3 protein.

TRBV4-2,TRBJ2-7,ASSREPTTRLAGGPGY
TRBV28,TRBJ2-1,ASSLSVRDEQF
TRBV29-1,TRBJ1-1,SVEAGSTEAF
TRBV18,TRBJ2-1,ASSPSFSQLEQF
TRBV6-6,TRBJ2-1,ASSSHDTYNEQF
TRBV28,TRBJ1-2,ASSLGGTRTYGYT
TRBV20-1,TRBJ1-5,SAQQGNQPQH
TRBV11-2,TRBJ2-7,ASSLEAGTSGRY
TRBV27,TRBJ2-3,ASSRIADTQY
TRBV7-9,TRBJ1-2,ASSSPGSRTGRDGYT
TRBV6-5,TRBJ2-2,ASSYQMGTNTGELF
TRBV12-3/TRBV12-4,TRBJ1-1,ASSRGGGEVF
TRBV2,TRBJ2-1,ASGHTGTGIYNEQF
TRBV6-5,TRBJ2-1,ASSNQRNEQF
TRBV28,TRBJ1-4,ASSGDRAAGEKLF
TRBV28,TRBJ1-6,ASSTTRPRGSPLH
TRBV7-3,TRBJ1-1,ASSLYPGSTEAF
TRBV12-3/TRBV12-4,TRBJ1-5,ASSLLGSQPQH
TRBV5-1,TRBJ2-3,ASSPTPDDTQY
TRBV4-2,TRBJ1-3,ASSQDFEGNTIY
TRBV15,TRBJ1-4,ATSPTTGALRF
TRBV12-3/TRBV12-4,-,ASSFISGYEQY
TRBV20-1,TRBJ2-7,SACHPLAGGDEQY
TRBV3-1,TRBJ1-5,ASSQGTGSNQLQH
TRBV30,TRBJ1-1,AWSVGSVRTEAF
TRBV27,TRBJ1-5,ASSPAGYSNQPQH
TRBV2,TRBJ2-5,ASKQGGETQY
TRBV25-1,TRBJ2-5,ASSAGGQETQY
TRBV12-3/TRBV12-4,TRBJ2-3,ASRTADAQY
TRBV5-1,TRBJ1-1,ASSFTGIYRDTEAF
TRBV20-1,TRBJ2-1,SAGDPRLGNSEQF
TRBV7-2,TRBJ2-3,ASSYSGALSTDTQY
TRBV12-3/TRBV12-4,TRBJ1-1,ASSPQWNTEAF
TRBV28,TRBJ1-5,ASSLVVEGGQPQH
TRBV19,TRBJ2-1,ATAMGPSGGNYNEQF
TRBV12-3/TRBV12-4,TRBJ2-5,ASSLSVGGFETRY
TRBV14,TRBJ2-7,ASSQVKTPTYEQY
TRBV7-8,TRBJ2-7,ASSSQHGGGYYEQY
TRBV27,TRBJ1-5,ASNCNSNQPQH
TRBV7-2,TRBJ1-6,ASSLGGISSYNSPLH
TRBV29-1,TRBJ1-3,SAGQSSGNTIY
TRBV7-9,TRBJ1-2,ASSLGQDPRGYGYT
TRBV27,TRBJ2-3,ASSLKGSPDTQY
TRBV28,TRBJ2-5,ASSLGAVAGLQETQY
TRBV12-3/TRBV12-4,TRBJ1-6,ASSLGPGYNSPLH
TRBV13,TRBJ2-1,ASSLGAPAYNEQF
TRBV6-1,TRBJ1-2,ASSEGQGEGYT
TRBV20-1,TRBJ2-1,SARSLGWRGEDNEQF
TRBV7-9,TRBJ1-1,ASLKTGGPEAF
TRBV3-1,TRBJ2-4,ASSQGVQDKAKNIQY